A selection of T cell receptor beta chains follows, all from one sample in a study of blood T cell repertoires in COVID-19. The data were produced by immunoSEQ multiplex PCR, yet TCRdb's version contains in-frame clones alone and is incomplete. The sample lists about 310,000 clones, around 91% seen once, with under 1.1% in the top ten. Sequenced sample: peripheral blood. These receptors were obtained from a middle-aged woman with COVID-19, enrolled during active disease. The CDR3 runs from the conserved cysteine through the conserved F or W. A D gene is named only where the DNA matches it firmly.

>TRBJ1-1|TRBD1|13|TRBV5-4
CASSRDRNTEAFF
TGTGCCAGCAGCAGGGACAGGAACACTGAAGCTTTCTTT
>TRBJ1-6|.|15|TRBV25-1
CASSESQGFYSPLHF
TGTGCCAGCAGTGAATCCCAGGGGTTTTATTCACCCCTCCACTTT
>TRBJ2-2|TRBD2|16|TRBV5-4
CASSQGGSGTTGELFF
TGTGCCAGCAGCCAAGGAGGTAGCGGGACAACCGGGGAGCTGTTTTTT
>TRBJ1-1|.|13|TRBV5-6
CASSATGITEAFF
TGTGCCAGCAGCGCAACAGGGATCACTGAAGCTTTCTTT
>TRBJ2-1|.|14|TRBV11-2
CASSQGLSYNEQFF
TGTGCCAGCAGCCAAGGACTCTCCTACAATGAGCAGTTCTTC
>TRBJ1-1|.|12|TRBV7-9
CASGSVHGEAFF
TGTGCCAGCGGCAGTGTTCATGGTGAAGCTTTCTTT
>TRBJ1-4|.|14|TRBV6-5
CASSLQWGGLELFF
TGTGCCAGCAGTTTACAGTGGGGGGGGTTGGAACTGTTTTTT
>TRBJ1-4|TRBD1|15|TRBV15
CATRRIDRDNEKLFF
TGTGCCACCAGGCGTATCGACAGGGATAATGAAAAACTGTTTTTT
>TRBJ1-2|TRBD1|13|TRBV12-3/TRBV12-4
CASSLRQGVGYTF
TGTGCCAGCAGTTTACGACAGGGGGTCGGCTACACCTTC
>TRBJ2-7|TRBD1|13|TRBV7-2
CASSSGQGRPPYF
TGTGCCAGCAGCTCCGGACAGGGTAGACCCCCGTACTTC